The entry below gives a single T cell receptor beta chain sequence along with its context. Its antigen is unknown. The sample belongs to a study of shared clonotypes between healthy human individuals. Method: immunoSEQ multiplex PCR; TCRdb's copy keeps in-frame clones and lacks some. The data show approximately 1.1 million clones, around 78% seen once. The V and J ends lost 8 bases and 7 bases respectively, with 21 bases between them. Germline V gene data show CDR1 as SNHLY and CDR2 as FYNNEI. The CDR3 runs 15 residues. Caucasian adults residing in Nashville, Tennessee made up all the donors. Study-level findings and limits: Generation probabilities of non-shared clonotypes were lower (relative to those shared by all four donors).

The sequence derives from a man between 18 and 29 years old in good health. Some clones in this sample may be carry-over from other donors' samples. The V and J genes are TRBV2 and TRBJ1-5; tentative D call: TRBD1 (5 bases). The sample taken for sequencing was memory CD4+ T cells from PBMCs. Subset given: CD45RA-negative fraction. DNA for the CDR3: TGTGCCAGCCGCGCGGGGCGGGATGGAGGCCAGCCCCAGCATTTT. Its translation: CASRAGRDGGQPQHF.